This T cell receptor (beta chain) was sequenced in a study of metastatic and nonmetastatic thyroid tumors. Study-wide background: Comparative analysis of repertoires was undertaken across blood and tumor or nodule tissue obtained from malignant and benign thyroid patients.

Every patient was untreated before thyroid surgery. Germline-derived CDR1 and CDR2 are SGHAT and FQNNGV. CDR3 size: 18 residues. Trimming at V came to 5 bases and at J to 7 bases, leaving 19 bases not matched to a gene. Authors' methods: Built for papillary thyroid cancer, a distant-metastasis classifier drew on CDR3 differences across clinicopathological groups. TCRdb re-called clones from the PCR reads using MiXCR. TCRdb's processing, not the authors' own work, is the source of the V and J calls. The profile shows some 84,000 clones, around 7.8% of them singletons. Study-level results: For both blood and tumor, malignant thyroid tumors reportedly showed significantly higher TCR beta diversity than benign nodules did.

This clone was seen a single time. Its cognate antigen is unknown. Sequencing used blood. The receptor's source is a female donor with papillary thyroid cancer or a benign thyroid nodule (not recorded which). Some clones in this sample may be carry-over from other donors' samples. The rearrangement uses TRBV11-2 and TRBJ2-1; 8 bases fit TRBD2. The CDR3 DNA follows: TGTGCCAGCAGCCCTAAAGGTCCGACTAGCGTCGGGGTTAATGAGCAGTTCTTC. Translation: CASSPKGPTSVGVNEQFF.